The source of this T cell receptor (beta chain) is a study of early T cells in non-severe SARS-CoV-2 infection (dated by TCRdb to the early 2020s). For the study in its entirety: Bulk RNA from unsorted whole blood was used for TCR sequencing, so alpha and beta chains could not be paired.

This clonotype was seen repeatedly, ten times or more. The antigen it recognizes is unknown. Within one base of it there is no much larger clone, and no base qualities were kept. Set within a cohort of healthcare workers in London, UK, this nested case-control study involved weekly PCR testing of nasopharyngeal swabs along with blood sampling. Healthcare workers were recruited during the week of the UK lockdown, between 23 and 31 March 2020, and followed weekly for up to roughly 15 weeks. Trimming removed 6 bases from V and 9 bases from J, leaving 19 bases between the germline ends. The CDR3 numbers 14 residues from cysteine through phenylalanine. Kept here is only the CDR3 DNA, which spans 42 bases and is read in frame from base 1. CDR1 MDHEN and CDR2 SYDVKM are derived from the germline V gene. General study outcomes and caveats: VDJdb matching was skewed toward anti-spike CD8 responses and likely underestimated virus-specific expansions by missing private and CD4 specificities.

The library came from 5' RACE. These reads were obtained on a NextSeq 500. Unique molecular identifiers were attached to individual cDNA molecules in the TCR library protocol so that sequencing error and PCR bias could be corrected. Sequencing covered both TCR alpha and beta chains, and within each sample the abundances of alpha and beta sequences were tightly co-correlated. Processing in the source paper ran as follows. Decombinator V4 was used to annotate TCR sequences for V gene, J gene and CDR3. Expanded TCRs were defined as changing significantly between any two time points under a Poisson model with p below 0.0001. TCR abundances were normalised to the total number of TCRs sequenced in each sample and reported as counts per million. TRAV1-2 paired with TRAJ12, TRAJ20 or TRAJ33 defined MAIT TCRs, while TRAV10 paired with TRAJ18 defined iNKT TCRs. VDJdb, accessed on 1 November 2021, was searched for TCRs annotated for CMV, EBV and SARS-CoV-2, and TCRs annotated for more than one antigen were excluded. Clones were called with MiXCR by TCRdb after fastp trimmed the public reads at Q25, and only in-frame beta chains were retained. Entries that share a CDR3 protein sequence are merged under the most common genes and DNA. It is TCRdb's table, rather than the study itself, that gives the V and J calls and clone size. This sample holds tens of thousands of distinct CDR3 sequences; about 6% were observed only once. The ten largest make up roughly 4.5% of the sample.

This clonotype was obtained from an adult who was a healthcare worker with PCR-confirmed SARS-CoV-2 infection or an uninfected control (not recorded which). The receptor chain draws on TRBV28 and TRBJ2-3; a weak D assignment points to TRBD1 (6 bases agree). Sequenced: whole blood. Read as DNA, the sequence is TGTGCCAGCAGCACGCCAGGGGAGTTGGTCACGCAGTATTTT. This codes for CASSTPGELVTQYF.